This T cell receptor beta chain comes out of a study of response to subunit inactivated influenza vaccine. Study-wide points: With each seasonal influenza vaccination, the authors suggested, few new T cells are recruited.

The V gene's germline CDR1 is DFQATT and CDR2 SNEGSKA (reference sequence). Trimming stripped 0 bases from V and 9 bases from J, with 12 bases between. The CDR3 runs 12 residues. From the RT-PCR reads, TCRdb called clonotypes with MiXCR, one entry per CDR3 protein. The sample consists of 560,000 or so distinct CDR3 sequences, roughly 8.2% of them appearing once. Of note for this clonotype: The antigen remains undetermined.

The chain carries TRBV20-1 and TRBJ2-7, with D possibly being TRBD2 (6 bases). The source was PBMCs from blood, collected about 24 months after vaccination. This clonotype was sampled from a man aged 45 to 75 who received an inactivated influenza vaccine. CDR3 sequence (DNA): TGCAGTGCTAGAGATGGGGGAGGTCCGCAGTACTTC. This translates into CSARDGGGPQYF.